The table lists the clone carrying this T cell receptor beta chain with a few counts. Its antigen is not known. Molecules of cDNA were individually given unique molecular identifiers that were attached to them. TCRdb called the 5' RACE reads again in MiXCR, with one record for every CDR3 protein. Of tens of thousands of distinct CDR3 sequences listed, about 8.9% were seen once; the top ten hold approximately 15%. This sample is part of a study of early T cells in non-severe SARS-CoV-2 infection. Regarding the study as a whole: CD4 and private specificities were missed by VDJdb matching, which favored anti-spike CD8 responses.

V was cut by 5 bases and J by 4 bases, with 18 bases left in between. This CDR3 has 16 amino acids. Germline assignment: CDR1 SEHNR and CDR2 FQNEAQ (reference sequence). The specimen was whole blood. The genes are TRBV7-9 and TRBJ2-1, with D possibly being TRBD2 (5 bases). The source is an adult who was a healthcare worker with PCR-confirmed SARS-CoV-2 infection or an uninfected control (not recorded which). The CDR3 nucleotides read TGTGCCAGCAGCGCCTGGCTCGGGATCACGTACAATGAGCAGTTCTTC. It yields the protein CASSAWLGITYNEQFF.